The text below deals with one T cell receptor (beta chain). This clonotype showed up many times. Its antigen target is currently unknown. Base qualities are missing; no much larger clone stands one base away. The germline V gene provides CDR1 SGHVS and CDR2 FQNEAQ. The CDR3 measures 16 amino acids from cysteine to phenylalanine. Just the 48-base CDR3 DNA is kept, in frame starting at base 1. V and J lose 5 bases and 0 bases, and a span of 14 bases separates them. The sample originates from a study of tumor-infiltrating lymphocytes in primary liver carcinoma (dated by TCRdb to about 2017). In the study overall: Between November 2015 and early 2016, roughly five patients in China with histopathologically diagnosed primary liver carcinoma had their tumors surgically resected. Of the five patients, three men and two women aged 30 to 69 years, four had hepatocellular carcinoma and one had combined HCC and intrahepatic cholangiocarcinoma. Tumors of the five patients were stage T1-T3 N0M0 with maximum diameters of roughly 4.2 to 11 cm. Each sample produced about 3.5 to 8 million productive TCRbeta reads, and read depth showed no significant difference between tissue types. For each liver tumor, the study sampled five regions along with adjacent normal tissue and blood, and applied TCRbeta repertoire sequencing, expression microarrays and whole-exome sequencing. TCRbeta repertoire sequencing covered about 35 specimens from 5 patients: about 25 tumor regions, 5 adjacent noncancerous liver tissues and 5 peripheral blood samples. Repertoires from technical replicates were highly reproducible, with mean shared-clone rates about 0.91 and correlation coefficients above 0.95.

Paper-wide results and their limitations: Because sequencing covered only the TCR beta chain and unpaired alpha chains were not captured, true repertoire diversity is likely underestimated. Since the samples were bulk and unsorted, there was no way to compare CD4+ and CD8+ T cell repertoires. With just four to six patients in the study, the authors point out that the findings should be validated in a larger study. The top 250 clones made up a significantly larger repertoire fraction in tumors than in blood (p = 0.039). Repertoire overlap was found to be higher between tumor regions (mean about 36%) than between tumor-adjacent (roughly 17%) or tumor-blood (about 15%) pairs, consistent with antigen-driven expansion.

Starting from about 500 ng total RNA, TCRbeta-specific cDNA was produced by reverse transcription with a constant-region primer and ProtoScript II reverse transcriptase. Three nested multiplex PCR rounds, following a slightly modified ARM-PCR procedure, were used to build the TCRbeta libraries. Multiplex TRBV1-TRBV30 forward primers and a Cbeta reverse primer were used in the first two PCR rounds, each of which was run for approximately 9 cycles. Sample barcodes and Illumina adapters were added in a final 25-cycle PCR using Deep VentR polymerase. Before sequencing, amplicons of 200-500 bp were gel-purified using a QIAquick gel extraction kit. The TCRbeta amplicons were sequenced with 250-bp paired-end reads on an Illumina HiSeq 2500. For the original study's pipeline: Trimmomatic v0.33 was used to quality-trim the reads, and FLASH v1.2.11 was used to merge paired reads so that full CDR3 sequences could be recovered. V, D and J germline segments were assigned to the rearranged TCRbeta sequences by MiGEC v1.2.1b. Clonotype statistics and Shannon-Wiener diversity indices were computed with VDJtools v1.0.0. To reduce sampling bias, subsequent analyses other than the diversity analysis used only the 250 most abundant clonotypes in each sample. TCRdb reprocessed the public reads (quality trimming at Q25 with fastp, clone calling with MiXCR) and kept in-frame beta chains. Each record represents a unique CDR3 protein, reported with the most common genes and DNA among its rows. The V and J calls were determined by TCRdb, not by the authors. Recorded for this sample are around 330,000 distinct CDR3 sequences; around three fifths of them occurred a single time. The ten largest clones capture approximately 15% of the sample.

TRIzol reagent was used to extract blood RNA from unsorted whole blood, while the DNeasy Blood & Tissue kit provided the germline DNA. Chronic HBV infection was present in the patients, and the patients were treatment-naive at sampling. About 4 milliliters of peripheral blood were collected into K2EDTA tubes before surgery. The source material was peripheral blood. This clonotype was obtained from a young woman with primary liver carcinoma and hepatitis B virus infection. The chain was built from TRBV7-8 and TRBJ1-3, and the D gene may be TRBD1, 5 bases matching. Here the CDR3 is given as CASSTRDGSSGNTIYF. At the DNA level, the sequence is TGTGCCAGCAGCACCCGGGACGGGTCCTCTGGAAACACCATATATTTT. The CDR3, completed at both ends by the reference TRBV7-8 and TRBJ1-3 genes, gives the full variable domain GAGVSQSPRYKVAKRGQDVALRCDPISGHVSLFWYQQALGQGPEFLTYFQNEAQLDKSGLPSDRFFAERPEGSVSTLKIQRTQQEDSAVYLCASSTRDGSSGNTIYFGEGSWLTVV.